Here is one T cell receptor (beta chain) with its context. This sample was included in a study of OX40 agonist ivuxolimab in advanced cancers. The protocol was immunoSEQ multiplex PCR, while the TCRdb copy is restricted to in-frame clones and leaves out a portion. The sample holds more than 50,000 clones, 87% seen once. V was clipped by 1 base and J by 9 bases, with 13 bases between them. Germline values: CDR1 SGHRS, CDR2 YFSETQ. The length of the CDR3 is 13 residues. This sequence joins TRBV5-1 and TRBJ1-2; TRBD1 might be the D (6 bases). This sequence originates from an adult with an advanced solid tumor such as melanoma, head and neck, liver or kidney cancer. The sequenced sample was CD4+ or CD8+ T cells sorted from blood, obtained in a trial of the OX40 agonist ivuxolimab. Here the CDR3 reads CASSLSSGDSYTF. The DNA for the CDR3 is TGCGCCAGCAGCTTGAGTTCAGGGGATAGCTACACCTTC.